This T cell receptor beta chain was retrieved from a study of cytomegalovirus exposure and HLA in healthy donors. The PCR made use of 60 Vbeta and 13 Jbeta primers. Using immunoSEQ multiplex PCR, the repertoire was profiled, and TCRdb retains in-frame clones only, with some absent. The data contain 200,000 to 250,000 clones, around four fifths of them singletons. For this clone: The target antigen is unknown.

V trimming: 5 bases; J trimming: 6 bases; junction bases outside the gene matches: 18. Germline V gives CDR1 SGHAT, CDR2 FQNNGV. The CDR3 consists of 18 residues. Findings and caveats of the study: Analysis performed later showed TCR beta chains linked to HLA being more clonally expanded than equally common others. Within the data, a cluster of highly shared sequence variants was likely a sequencing artifact. Cytomegalovirus status was reportedly diagnosed by the classifier with high sensitivity and specificity.

This TCR derives from a male donor in good health and CMV-seronegative. The rearrangement joins TRBV11-2 to TRBJ2-3, with 9 bases that match TRBD1. The source material was PBMCs. CDR3 protein: CASSPRPGTGPRFDTQYF. CDR3 coding DNA: TGTGCCAGCAGCCCACGTCCTGGGACAGGGCCCCGGTTTGATACGCAGTATTTT.